Listed below are T cell receptor beta chains from one sample, sequenced in a study of cytomegalovirus exposure and HLA in healthy donors. Measured with immunoSEQ multiplex PCR; TCRdb has only the in-frame clones, and not every one. The table includes 150,000 to 200,000 clones, roughly 9.4% detected once. Sequencing was performed on PBMCs. The receptor source for this set is a woman aged 25 to 45 in good health and CMV-seropositive. Each CDR3 is given with its conserved first and last residue. The order of the fields is clone size, J gene, D gene, V gene, CDR3 DNA, CDR3 protein. The D gene is left open where the match is weak. Not all rows give a size; the values are once, few, many and, for expanded clones, a class.

>-|TRBJ2-1|-|TRBV11-3
TGTGCCAGCAGCTTTAGCCTAGGGGGTAGTGATGAGCAGTTCTTC
CASSFSLGGSDEQFF
>-|TRBJ2-7|TRBD1|TRBV6-6
TGTGCCAGCAGCACACGGGACAGGGGGAACGAGCAGTACTTC
CASSTRDRGNEQYF
>-|TRBJ1-5|-|TRBV7-2
TGTGCCAGCAGCTTAGGGGGTAGCGAGGTTAAACAGCCCCAGCATTTT
CASSLGGSEVKQPQHF
>once|TRBJ2-1|-|TRBV7-9
TGTGCCAGCAGTAATAGGGGCTCTCACTTGGACAATGAGCAGTTCTTC
CASSNRGSHLDNEQFF
>-|TRBJ2-2|TRBD1|TRBV5-1
TGCGCCAGCAGCTGGGGGACAGGGTGGACCGGGGAGCTGTTTTTT
CASSWGTGWTGELFF
>few|TRBJ2-7|-|TRBV5-5
TGTGCCAGCAGCCTGGTCTCAGTGTCCTACGAGCAGTACTTC
CASSLVSVSYEQYF
>-|TRBJ2-5|-|TRBV9
TGTGCCAGCAATTTGTTACTCCAAGAGACCCAGTACTTC
CASNLLLQETQYF
>few|TRBJ2-3|-|TRBV5-4
TGTGCCAGCGGCCCGGGACTGCGCACAGATACGCAGTATTTT
CASGPGLRTDTQYF
>-|TRBJ2-7|TRBD1|TRBV9
TGTGCCACGGGACAGGGGGAAGGGGAGCAGTACTTC
CATGQGEGEQYF
>few|TRBJ1-3|TRBD1|TRBV4-1
TGCGCCAGCAGCCAAGGCCCAGGGACAGGTTCCTTTAGCTCTGGAAACACCATATATTTT
CASSQGPGTGSFSSGNTIYF
>-|TRBJ1-1|-|TRBV7-2
TGTGCCAGCAGCTTACTCGCAGGGGCGAACACTGAAGCTTTCTTT
CASSLLAGANTEAFF
>few|TRBJ2-1|TRBD2|TRBV5-1
TGCGCCAGCAGCTTGGACGGCGGGAGGGCAAATGAGCAGTTCTTC
CASSLDGGRANEQFF
>few|TRBJ2-2|-|TRBV6-5
TGTGCCAGCAGTTATAGTCAATCCGGCGGGGAGCTGTTTTTT
CASSYSQSGGELFF
>few|TRBJ2-3|-|TRBV6-5
TGTGCCAGCAGTAATCCTTCAGGCACAGATACGCAGTATTTT
CASSNPSGTDTQYF
>few|TRBJ2-7|TRBD2|TRBV30
TGTGCCTTTCGACTAGCGGGAGGGTCCGAGCAGTACTTC
CAFRLAGGSEQYF
>-|TRBJ2-5|-|TRBV11-2
TGTGCCAGCAGCACCCGCTTCGGGTCACAAGAGACCCAGTACTTC
CASSTRFGSQETQYF
>few|TRBJ1-1|-|TRBV6-6
TGTGCCAGCAGCGCAGCAGGTGTTTACCCTGAAGCTTTCTTT
CASSAAGVYPEAFF
>few|TRBJ2-2|-|TRBV30
TGTGCCTGGAGTGCTACCCGGTCGGTTCCCGGGGAGCTGTTTTTT
CAWSATRSVPGELFF
>-|TRBJ2-1|TRBD1|TRBV5-6
TGTGCCAGCAGCTGGGGGACAGGGGGCCCGCCCTACAATGAGCAGTTCTTC
CASSWGTGGPPYNEQFF
>few|TRBJ2-1|-|TRBV7-7
TGTGCCAGCAGCTTAGGGCTAGCGAATTACAATGAGCAGTTCTTC
CASSLGLANYNEQFF
>-|TRBJ1-1|-|TRBV11-2
TGTGCCAGCAGCCCGTATATCCGACAGAGACCGTGGTGGGGCACTGAAGCTTTCTTT
CASSPYIRQRPWWGTEAFF
>-|TRBJ1-3|-|TRBV4-2
TGTGCCAGCAGCCAAGATAAGGAGGGGTCTGGAAACACCATATATTTT
CASSQDKEGSGNTIYF
>-|TRBJ2-1|TRBD2|TRBV9
TGTGCCAGCAGCGTAGCCGCGACTAGCGAGGAGCAGTTCTTC
CASSVAATSEEQFF
>few|TRBJ2-7|TRBD2|TRBV7-2
TGTGCCAGCAGCCCCCGGGGGGTGAGGCAGTACTTC
CASSPRGVRQYF